Included here is one T cell receptor beta chain sequence, with context. What it binds is unknown. This specimen comes from a study of shared clonotypes between healthy human individuals. Study outcomes and limitations: Generation probability values for non-shared clonotypes were lower than those for clonotypes shared by all four donors. The study generally estimated greater richness for naive than memory subsets. Blood alone was sampled, and tissue repertoires likely differ.

Terminally differentiated effector memory CD45RA+ cells were excluded from the naive CD8 cells, which were CD45RO-negative and positively selected for CCR7. The study enrolled healthy HIV-negative adults without recent acute infections or vaccinations as donors. The method was immunoSEQ multiplex PCR; TCRdb's version includes in-frame clones alone and lacks a portion of them. The sample yields 2 million to 2.5 million clones, roughly 91% seen once. CDR3 length: 15 amino acids. Losses at the gene ends were 1 base for V and 3 bases for J; bases not matched to a gene: 6. Germline CDR1 MNHEY, CDR2 SMNVEV (reference sequence).

The TCR was taken from a man in his late teens or twenties in good health. Some clones in this sample may be carry-over from other donors' samples. The V call is TRBV27, the J call TRBJ2-7; 7 nucleotides match TRBD1. Sequencing was carried out using naive CD8+ T cells from PBMCs. As DNA, the CDR3 is TGTGCCAGCAGTTTATACGGACAGGCTCACTACGAGCAGTACTTC. This translates into CASSLYGQAHYEQYF.